The clone carrying this TCR beta chain was detected a few times. Profiling relied on immunoSEQ multiplex PCR, and the TCRdb table lists in-frame clones only, not all of them. Altogether under 85,000 clones are present, about four fifths being singletons, with the ten largest covering more than 10%. This CDR3 contains 16 residues. Germline loops: CDR1 SGHDN, CDR2 FVKESK. Trimming removed 1 base at V and 4 bases at J, with 17 bases between. This sample was taken from a study of blood T cell repertoires in COVID-19. The V and J genes are TRBV14 and TRBJ2-7, with TRBD2 as a possible D gene (6 bases). The sequence came from a man aged 45-65 years with COVID-19, enrolled during active disease. The sequenced sample was peripheral blood. This CDR3 is CASSQGLVYGGYEQYF. The CDR3 DNA reads TGTGCCAGCAGCCAAGGACTCGTTTACGGGGGTTACGAGCAGTACTTC.